The clone carrying this T cell receptor beta chain was counted only a few times. The junction had 10 bases not matched to a gene; V was cut back by 4 bases and J by 4 bases. The germline CDR1 and CDR2 sequences are ENHRY and SYGVKD. This CDR3 is 16 amino acids long. This specimen belongs to a study of T-cell reconstitution after alpha-beta-depleted transplantation in children. Unique molecular identifiers were used in preparing the TCRbeta library. One entry per CDR3 protein results from TCRdb running MiXCR on the PCR reads. The sample yields about 1,000,000 distinct CDR3 sequences, about 29% seen once.

This TCR was sampled from a boy younger than two who had a stem cell transplant for SCID, so the T cells may come from the graft donor. The material sequenced was PBMCs, mostly from graft donor cells, taken 360 days after TCRalphabeta/CD19-depleted stem cell transplant. V gene TRBV10-3 combines with J gene TRBJ2-1; TRBD1 matches 7 bases. DNA of the CDR3: TGTGCCATCAGTGGACGACAGGGCGAAGCTTACAATGAGCAGTTCTTC. Its protein is CAISGRQGEAYNEQFF.